These T cell receptor beta chains were read from a single sample in a study of cytomegalovirus exposure and HLA in healthy donors. Using immunoSEQ multiplex PCR, the repertoire was profiled, and TCRdb retains in-frame clones only, with some absent. The sample carries 60,000 to 70,000 clones, about 65% recorded once. The specimen sequenced was PBMCs. The receptors here all came from a man aged 45-60 years in good health and CMV-seropositive. CDR3s include the opening cysteine and the closing phenylalanine or tryptophan. D genes are given only for firm matches. Expanded clones are given a class, and other clones once, few, many or no size at all.

>TRBD1|NA|TRBJ1-2|TRBV15
TGTGCCACCAGCAGATCACTGTCCCTGGGGGACAGCCAGGGTGGCTACACCTTC
CATSRSLSLGDSQGGYTF
>TRBD1|few|TRBJ1-2|TRBV7-8
TGTGCCAGCAGCGATCCCGGGACAGGGATCTATGGCTACACCTTC
CASSDPGTGIYGYTF
>TRBD2|once|TRBJ2-2|TRBV5-1
TGCGCCAGCAGCGGGCTAGCGGGAGGGCCGACCGGGGAGCTGTTTTTT
CASSGLAGGPTGELFF
>NA|few|TRBJ2-1|TRBV4-2
TGTGCCAGCAGCCAAGATCTGCGGGGCTCCTACAATGAGCAGTTCTTC
CASSQDLRGSYNEQFF
>TRBD2|once|TRBJ2-1|TRBV11-2
TGTGCCAGCAGCTTTTACCCCGGGGCCGGGACTAGCGAAACGATTGAGCAGTTCTTC
CASSFYPGAGTSETIEQFF
>NA|few|TRBJ2-2|TRBV6-5
TGTGCCAGCAGTTTCCCCAGGGCCGGGGAGCTGTTTTTT
CASSFPRAGELFF
>NA|NA|TRBJ2-5|TRBV28
TGTGCCAGCAGTCCCCCCCAGGGGCCGAGAGAGACCCAGTACTTC
CASSPPQGPRETQYF
>TRBD1|NA|TRBJ1-4|TRBV4-2
TGTGCCAGCAGCCAAGATACAGGGGTTGGTGATGAAAAACTGTTTTTT
CASSQDTGVGDEKLFF
>TRBD1|NA|TRBJ2-3|TRBV27
TGTGCCAGCAGCGTGACAGGGTTTTCAACTAGCACAGATACGCAGTATTTT
CASSVTGFSTSTDTQYF
>NA|NA|TRBJ1-3|TRBV11-2
TGTGCCAGCAGCTTAGCCACGACAGGTCTTGGAAACACCATATATTTT
CASSLATTGLGNTIYF
>TRBD2|NA|TRBJ2-7|TRBV5-1
TGCGCCAGCACGCCAACACCGGGACTAGGCTCCTACGAGCAGTACTTC
CASTPTPGLGSYEQYF
>TRBD1|NA|TRBJ1-3|TRBV6-1
TGTGCCAGCAGTGAAGCGGGACAGGGTGGAAACACCATATATTTT
CASSEAGQGGNTIYF
>NA|few|TRBJ1-1|TRBV10-2
TGCGCCAGCAGTGGGCACACTGAAGCTTTCTTT
CASSGHTEAFF
>NA|NA|TRBJ2-3|TRBV30
TGTGCCTGGAGTGTACGAGGGGAGGTGGCAGATACGCAGTATTTT
CAWSVRGEVADTQYF
>TRBD1|NA|TRBJ2-7|TRBV27
TGTGCCAGCAGTCGAGGTGGCAGGGGGTCCTACGAGCAGTACTTC
CASSRGGRGSYEQYF
>TRBD1|few|TRBJ2-5|TRBV2
TGTGCCAGCAGTCCGACCGGGACAGGGGGAGAGACCCAGTACTTC
CASSPTGTGGETQYF
>TRBD2|NA|TRBJ2-1|TRBV9
TGTGCCAGCAGCGTAGGGGGCGGGAGGGCCGGCAATGAGCAGTTCTTC
CASSVGGGRAGNEQFF
>NA|NA|TRBJ2-3|TRBV7-6
TGTGCCAGCAGCTCAAGACATGGGACAGATACGCAGTATTTT
CASSSRHGTDTQYF
>NA|NA|TRBJ1-1|TRBV28
TGTGCCAGCACCAAGCTCGTCGGGGGGAACACTGAAGCTTTCTTT
CASTKLVGGNTEAFF
>TRBD1|NA|TRBJ1-2|TRBV5-6
TGTGCCAGCAGCATGGACAGGGGCCCCTATGGCTACACCTTC
CASSMDRGPYGYTF
>TRBD1|NA|TRBJ2-1|TRBV30
TGTGCCTGGAGTGTAACGGGGACAGTACCGTTCTTC
CAWSVTGTVPFF
>TRBD2|NA|TRBJ2-5|TRBV7-6
TGTGCCAGCAGCCGCCGACTAGCGGGCCCAGAGACCCAGTACTTC
CASSRRLAGPETQYF
>NA|NA|TRBJ1-6|TRBV21-1
TGTGCCAGCAGCAGACAGGGATTTAGGTCCCGGTCACCCCTCCACTTT
CASSRQGFRSRSPLHF
>NA|NA|TRBJ1-3|TRBV5-1
TGCGCCAGCAGCCCAACAGGGAACTCTGGAAACACCATATATTTT
CASSPTGNSGNTIYF
>TRBD2|NA|TRBJ2-2|TRBV4-1
TGCGCCAGCAGCCAAGATCCTAGCGGCACCGGGGAGCTGTTTTTT
CASSQDPSGTGELFF
>TRBD2|NA|TRBJ2-1|TRBV7-2
TGTGCCAGTAGAGGGACTAGCGTCTACAATGAGCAGTTCTTC
CASRGTSVYNEQFF
>TRBD2|NA|TRBJ2-1|TRBV15
TGTGCCACCAGCAGAGCCACGGGGGGGTCAAGGTCCTACAATGAGCAGTTCTTC
CATSRATGGSRSYNEQFF
>TRBD1|NA|TRBJ2-7|TRBV5-4
TGTGCCAGCAGCCCCGGGACAGGGAAAGGTCGGTACGAGCAGTACTTC
CASSPGTGKGRYEQYF
>NA|NA|TRBJ1-1|TRBV6-1
TGTGCCAGCATTAGTACGGGGAAGGCTGAAGCTTTCTTT
CASISTGKAEAFF
>TRBD1|NA|TRBJ1-6|TRBV5-8
TGTGCCAGCAGCGCACCGGGACAGGTGAATTCACCCCTCCACTTT
CASSAPGQVNSPLHF
>NA|NA|TRBJ1-2|TRBV30
TGTGCCTGGAGTGTCGGTTATCCACGCTTC
CAWSVGYPRF
>NA|few|TRBJ2-7|TRBV19
TGTGCCAGTAGTATAGGTCAGGGAGGCTACGAGCAGTACTTC
CASSIGQGGYEQYF
>NA|few|TRBJ1-5|TRBV10-2
TGCGCCAGCAGTGAAGTCAGATCCGGGGATCAGCCCCAGCATTTT
CASSEVRSGDQPQHF
>TRBD1|NA|TRBJ1-2|TRBV6-6
TGTGCCAGCAGGATCGGGACAGCCGACCTTTACACCTTC
CASRIGTADLYTF
>NA|NA|TRBJ2-3|TRBV5-1
TGCGCCAGCAGTCCTAGCACAGATACGCAGTATTTT
CASSPSTDTQYF
>NA|once|TRBJ1-1|TRBV28
TGTGCCAGCAAACGAACATGGAGAGTGGCCACTGAAGCTTTCTTT
CASKRTWRVATEAFF
>NA|NA|TRBJ2-4|TRBV6-1
TGCGCCAGCAGTGAAGCGTGGGGCACCCACATTCAGTATTTC
CASSEAWGTHIQYF
>TRBD1|once|TRBJ1-5|TRBV2
TGTGCCAGCAGTACGACAGGGCAGCCCCAGCATTTT
CASSTTGQPQHF
>TRBD1|NA|TRBJ2-2|TRBV2
TGTGCCAGCAGTGGGACAGGGGGTCGCACCGGGGAGCTGTTTTTT
CASSGTGGRTGELFF
>TRBD1|NA|TRBJ2-7|TRBV5-6
TGTGCCAGCAGAGTCCGGGACAGGGGCCCCGAGCAGTACTTC
CASRVRDRGPEQYF
>TRBD2|few|TRBJ2-5|TRBV27
TGTGCCAGCCGCTTCGGAGTCCTAGCGGGAGTAGAGACCCAGTACTTC
CASRFGVLAGVETQYF
>NA|NA|TRBJ1-1|TRBV19
TGTGCCAGTGAAATCCAGGGTAACACTGAAGCTTTCTTT
CASEIQGNTEAFF
>TRBD1|NA|TRBJ1-2|TRBV6-6
TGTGCCAGCAGTTGGACAGGAAGCTATGGCTACACCTTC
CASSWTGSYGYTF
>TRBD1|many|TRBJ2-3|TRBV6-1
TGTGCCAGCAGCCAGGGGGCTCGACAGTATTTT
CASSQGARQYF
>TRBD1|NA|TRBJ2-5|TRBV18
TGTGCCAGCTCACCGAAAACAGGGGAAGAGACCCAGTACTTC
CASSPKTGEETQYF